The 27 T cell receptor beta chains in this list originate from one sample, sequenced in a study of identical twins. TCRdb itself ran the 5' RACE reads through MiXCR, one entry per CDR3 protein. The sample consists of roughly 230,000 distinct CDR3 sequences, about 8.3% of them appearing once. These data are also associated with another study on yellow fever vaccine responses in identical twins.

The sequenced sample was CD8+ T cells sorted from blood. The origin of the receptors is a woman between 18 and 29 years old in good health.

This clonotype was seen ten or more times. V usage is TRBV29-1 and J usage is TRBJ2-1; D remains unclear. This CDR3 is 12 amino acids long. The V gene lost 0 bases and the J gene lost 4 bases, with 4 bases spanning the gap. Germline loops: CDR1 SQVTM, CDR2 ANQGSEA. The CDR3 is CSVEDPYNEQFF. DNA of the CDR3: TGCAGCGTTGAAGATCCTTACAATGAGCAGTTCTTC.

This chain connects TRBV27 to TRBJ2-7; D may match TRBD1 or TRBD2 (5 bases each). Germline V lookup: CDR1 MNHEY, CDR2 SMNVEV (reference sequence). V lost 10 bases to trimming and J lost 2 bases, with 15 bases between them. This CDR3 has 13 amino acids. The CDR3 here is CATSGQNAYEQYF. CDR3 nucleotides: TGTGCCACCTCGGGGCAGAATGCCTACGAGCAGTACTTC.

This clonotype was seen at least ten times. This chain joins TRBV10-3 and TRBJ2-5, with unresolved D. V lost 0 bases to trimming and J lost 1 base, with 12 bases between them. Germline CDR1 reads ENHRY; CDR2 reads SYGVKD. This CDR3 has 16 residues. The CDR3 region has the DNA TGTGCCATCAGTGAGTCGTCGTGGGCCAGCCAAGAGACCCAGTACTTC. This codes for CAISESSWASQETQYF.

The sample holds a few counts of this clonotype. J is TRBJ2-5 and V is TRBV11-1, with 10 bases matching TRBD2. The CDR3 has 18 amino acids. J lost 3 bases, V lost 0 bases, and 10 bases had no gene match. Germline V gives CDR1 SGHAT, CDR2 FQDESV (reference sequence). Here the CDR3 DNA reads TGTGCCAGCAGCTTAGCGCTCGGGGGGCTAGCGGGAGAAGAGACCCAGTACTTC. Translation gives CASSLALGGLAGEETQYF.

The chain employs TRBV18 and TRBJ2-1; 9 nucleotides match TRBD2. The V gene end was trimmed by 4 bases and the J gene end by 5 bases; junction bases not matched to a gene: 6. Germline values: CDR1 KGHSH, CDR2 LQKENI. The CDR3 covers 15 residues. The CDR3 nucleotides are TGTGCCAGCTCACAGTCGCTAGCGGGACACAATGAGCAGTTCTTC. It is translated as CASSQSLAGHNEQFF.

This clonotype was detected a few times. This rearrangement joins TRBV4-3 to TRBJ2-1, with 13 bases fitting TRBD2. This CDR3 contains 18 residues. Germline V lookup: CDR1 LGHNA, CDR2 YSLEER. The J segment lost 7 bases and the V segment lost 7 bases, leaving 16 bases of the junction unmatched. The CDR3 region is CASNRLAGGPRGGNEQFF. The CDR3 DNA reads TGCGCCAGCAACCGACTAGCGGGAGGCCCTCGGGGGGGAAATGAGCAGTTCTTC.

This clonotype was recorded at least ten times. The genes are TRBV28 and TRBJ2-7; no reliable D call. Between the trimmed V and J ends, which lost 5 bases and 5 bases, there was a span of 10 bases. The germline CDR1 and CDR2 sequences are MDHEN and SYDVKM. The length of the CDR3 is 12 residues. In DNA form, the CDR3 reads TGTGCCAGCAGTAATCCGCTAAACGAGCAGTACTTC. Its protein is CASSNPLNEQYF.

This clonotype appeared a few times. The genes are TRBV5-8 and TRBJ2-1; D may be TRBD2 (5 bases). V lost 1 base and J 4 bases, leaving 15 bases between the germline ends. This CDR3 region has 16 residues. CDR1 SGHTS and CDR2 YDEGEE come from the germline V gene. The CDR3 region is CASSLWVGADYNEQFF. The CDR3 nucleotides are TGTGCCAGCAGCTTGTGGGTGGGAGCGGATTACAATGAGCAGTTCTTC.

The CDR3 DNA is TGTGCCAGCAGCGCTCAGGGGCGCGGCGAGCAGTACTTC. Amino acid sequence: CASSAQGRGEQYF. This sequence joins TRBV7-3 and TRBJ2-7; the D gene is possibly TRBD1 (6 bases). The CDR3 runs to 13 residues. The germline CDR1 and CDR2 sequences are SGHTA and FQGTGA. Between the trimmed V and J ends, which lost 5 bases and 6 bases, there was a span of 14 bases.

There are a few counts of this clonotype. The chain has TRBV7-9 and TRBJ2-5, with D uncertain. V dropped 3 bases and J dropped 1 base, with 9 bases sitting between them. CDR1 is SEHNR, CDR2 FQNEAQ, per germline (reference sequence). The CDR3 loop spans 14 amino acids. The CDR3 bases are TGTGCCAGCAGCTTTAGCTCGAGCCAAGAGACCCAGTACTTC. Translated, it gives CASSFSSSQETQYF.

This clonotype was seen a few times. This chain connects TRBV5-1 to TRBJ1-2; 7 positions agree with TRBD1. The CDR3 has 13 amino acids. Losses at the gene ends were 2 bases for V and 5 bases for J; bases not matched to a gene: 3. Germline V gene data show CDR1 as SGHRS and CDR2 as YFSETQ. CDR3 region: CASSFPDRYGYTF. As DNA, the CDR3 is TGCGCCAGCAGCTTCCCGGACAGGTATGGCTACACCTTC.

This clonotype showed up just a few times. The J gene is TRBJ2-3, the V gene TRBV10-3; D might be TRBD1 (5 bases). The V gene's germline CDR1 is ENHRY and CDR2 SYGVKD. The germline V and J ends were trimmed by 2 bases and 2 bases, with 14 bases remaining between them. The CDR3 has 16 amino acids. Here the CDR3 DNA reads TGTGCCATCAGTGAGACAGGACCACCAAACACAGATACGCAGTATTTT. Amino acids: CAISETGPPNTDTQYF.

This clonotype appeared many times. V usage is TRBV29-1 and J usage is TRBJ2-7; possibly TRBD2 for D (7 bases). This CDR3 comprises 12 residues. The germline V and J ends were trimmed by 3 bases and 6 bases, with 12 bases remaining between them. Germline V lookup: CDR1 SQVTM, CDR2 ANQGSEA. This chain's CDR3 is CSVDEGGVEQYF. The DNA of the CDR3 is TGCAGCGTTGACGAGGGGGGGGTCGAGCAGTACTTC.

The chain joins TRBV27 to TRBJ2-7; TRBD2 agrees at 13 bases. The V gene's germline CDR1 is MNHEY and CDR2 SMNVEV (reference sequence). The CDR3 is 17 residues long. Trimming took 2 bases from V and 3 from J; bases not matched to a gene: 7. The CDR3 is CASSLLTSGGYFYEQYF. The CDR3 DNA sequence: TGTGCCAGCAGTTTACTGACTAGCGGGGGGTACTTCTACGAGCAGTACTTC.

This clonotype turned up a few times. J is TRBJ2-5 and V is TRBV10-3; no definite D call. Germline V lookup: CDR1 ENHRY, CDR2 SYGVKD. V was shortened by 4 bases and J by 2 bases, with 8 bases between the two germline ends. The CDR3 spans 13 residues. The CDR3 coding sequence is TGTGCCATCAGTGCGGCTAGGCAAGAGACCCAGTACTTC. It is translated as CAISAARQETQYF.

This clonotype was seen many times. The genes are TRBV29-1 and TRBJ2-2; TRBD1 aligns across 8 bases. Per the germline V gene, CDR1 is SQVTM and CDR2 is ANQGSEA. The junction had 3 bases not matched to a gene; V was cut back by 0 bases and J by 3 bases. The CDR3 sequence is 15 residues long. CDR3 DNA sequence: TGCAGCGTTGAAGAGACAGGGGACCACACCGGGGAGCTGTTTTTT. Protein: CSVEETGDHTGELFF.

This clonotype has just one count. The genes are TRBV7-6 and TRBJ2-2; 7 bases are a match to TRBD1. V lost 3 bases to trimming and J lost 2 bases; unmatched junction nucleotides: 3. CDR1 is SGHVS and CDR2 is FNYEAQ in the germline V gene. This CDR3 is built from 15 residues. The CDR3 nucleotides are TGTGCCAGCAGCTTCGGACAGGAAAACACCGGGGAGCTGTTTTTT. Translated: CASSFGQENTGELFF.

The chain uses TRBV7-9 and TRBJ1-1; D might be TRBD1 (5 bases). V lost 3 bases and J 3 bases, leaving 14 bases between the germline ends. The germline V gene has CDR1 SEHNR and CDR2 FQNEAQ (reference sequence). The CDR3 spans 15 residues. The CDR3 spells CASSLEGRWDTEAFF. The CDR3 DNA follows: TGTGCCAGCAGCTTGGAGGGGCGTTGGGACACTGAAGCTTTCTTT.

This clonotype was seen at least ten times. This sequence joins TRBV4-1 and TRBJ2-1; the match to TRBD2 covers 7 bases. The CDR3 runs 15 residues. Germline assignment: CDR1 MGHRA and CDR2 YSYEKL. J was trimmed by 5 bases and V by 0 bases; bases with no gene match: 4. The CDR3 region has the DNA TGCGCCAGCAGCCAAGAGTGGGAGGGACACAATGAGCAGTTCTTC. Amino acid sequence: CASSQEWEGHNEQFF.

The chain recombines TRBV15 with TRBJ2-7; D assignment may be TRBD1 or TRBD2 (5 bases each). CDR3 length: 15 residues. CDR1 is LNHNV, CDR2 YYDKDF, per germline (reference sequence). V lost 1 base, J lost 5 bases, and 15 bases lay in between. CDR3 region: CATSRGGTIGHEQYF. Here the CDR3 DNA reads TGTGCCACCAGCAGAGGGGGGACCATCGGACACGAGCAGTACTTC.

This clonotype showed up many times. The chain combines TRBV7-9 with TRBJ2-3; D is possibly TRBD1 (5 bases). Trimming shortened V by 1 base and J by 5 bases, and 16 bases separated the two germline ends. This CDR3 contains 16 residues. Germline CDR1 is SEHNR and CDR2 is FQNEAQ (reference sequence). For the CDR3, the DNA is TGTGCCAGCAGCTTAGATGCAGGGTCATGGCAAGATACGCAGTATTTT. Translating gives CASSLDAGSWQDTQYF.

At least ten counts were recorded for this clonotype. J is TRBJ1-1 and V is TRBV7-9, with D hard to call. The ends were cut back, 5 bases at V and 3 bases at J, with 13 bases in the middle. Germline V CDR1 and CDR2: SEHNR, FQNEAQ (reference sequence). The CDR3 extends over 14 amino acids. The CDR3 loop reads CASSLVGQDTEAFF. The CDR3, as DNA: TGTGCCAGCAGCCTCGTTGGTCAGGACACTGAAGCTTTCTTT.

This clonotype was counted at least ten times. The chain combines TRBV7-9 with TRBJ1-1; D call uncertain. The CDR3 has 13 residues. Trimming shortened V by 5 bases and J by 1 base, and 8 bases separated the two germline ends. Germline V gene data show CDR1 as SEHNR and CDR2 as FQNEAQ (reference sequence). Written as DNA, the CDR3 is TGTGCCAGCAGCCGCGGCGGGAACACTGAAGCTTTCTTT. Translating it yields CASSRGGNTEAFF.

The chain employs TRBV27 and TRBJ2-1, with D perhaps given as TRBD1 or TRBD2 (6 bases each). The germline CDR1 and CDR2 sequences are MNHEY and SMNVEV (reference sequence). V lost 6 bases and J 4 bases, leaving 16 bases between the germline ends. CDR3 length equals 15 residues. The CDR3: CASRRDNARYNEQFF. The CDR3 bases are TGTGCCAGCAGGCGGGACAACGCCCGATACAATGAGCAGTTCTTC.

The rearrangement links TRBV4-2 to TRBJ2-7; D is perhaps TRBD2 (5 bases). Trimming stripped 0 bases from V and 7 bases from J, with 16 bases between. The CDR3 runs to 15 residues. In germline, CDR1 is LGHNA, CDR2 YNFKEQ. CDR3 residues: CASSQELEAVGEQYF. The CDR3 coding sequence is TGTGCCAGCAGCCAAGAATTGGAGGCCGTGGGTGAGCAGTACTTC.

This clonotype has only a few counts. CDR3 in DNA: TGCGCCAGCAGCTTGGGTATGGGAGTTCAGCCCCAGCATTTT. This codes for CASSLGMGVQPQHF. The chain employs TRBV5-1 and TRBJ1-5; D remains ambiguous. V lost 0 bases, J lost 6 bases, and 10 bases lay in between. CDR1 is SGHRS, CDR2 YFSETQ, per germline. This CDR3 is 14 amino acids long.

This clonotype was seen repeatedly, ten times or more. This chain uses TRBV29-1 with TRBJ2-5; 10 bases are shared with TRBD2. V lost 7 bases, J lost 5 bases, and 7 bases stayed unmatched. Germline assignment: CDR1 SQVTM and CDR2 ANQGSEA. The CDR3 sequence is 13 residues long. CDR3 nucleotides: TGCAGCGGCTTAGCGGGAGGAACGGAGACCCAGTACTTC. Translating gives CSGLAGGTETQYF.